A selection of T cell receptor beta chains follows, all from one sample in a study of CD8 T cells in ankylosing spondylitis. In TCRdb, the 5' RACE reads were re-called with MiXCR into one record per CDR3 protein. The table includes 500,000 or so distinct CDR3 sequences, approximately 5% detected once. Sequencing input: blood, either unsorted or a sorted T cell fraction (not recorded which). The receptors were sampled from a male donor with ankylosing spondylitis. The CDR3 runs from the conserved cysteine through the conserved F or W. The D gene is left open where the match is weak. Clone size is given for some rows only: seen once, a few or many times, or a class if the clone is expanded.

cdr3_aa: CSVLSWSSEDTQYF; v_call: TRBV29-1; d_call: NA; j_call: TRBJ2-3; clone_size: many
cdr3_aa: CASSLRTSGRVREQFF; v_call: TRBV11-1; d_call: TRBD2; j_call: TRBJ2-1; clone_size: many
cdr3_aa: CAIRDLAGASGANVLTF; v_call: TRBV10-3; d_call: TRBD2; j_call: TRBJ2-6; clone_size: few
cdr3_aa: CASSYPYGYTF; v_call: TRBV6-1; d_call: NA; j_call: TRBJ1-2; clone_size: many
cdr3_aa: CASSHRENKDEQYF; v_call: TRBV5-1; d_call: NA; j_call: TRBJ2-7; clone_size: many
cdr3_aa: CASSLVTGKNEQYF; v_call: TRBV7-2; d_call: NA; j_call: TRBJ2-7; clone_size: many
cdr3_aa: CASSSDGFTYEQYF; v_call: TRBV6-5; d_call: NA; j_call: TRBJ2-7; clone_size: NA
cdr3_aa: CASSFSRNYGYTF; v_call: TRBV28; d_call: NA; j_call: TRBJ1-2; clone_size: many
cdr3_aa: CASSQGQRTYEQYF; v_call: TRBV4-1; d_call: NA; j_call: TRBJ2-7; clone_size: many
cdr3_aa: CASSFNDEQYF; v_call: TRBV11-1; d_call: NA; j_call: TRBJ2-7; clone_size: few
cdr3_aa: CSAKRGALNTEAFF; v_call: TRBV20-1; d_call: NA; j_call: TRBJ1-1; clone_size: many
cdr3_aa: CASSVQGISTDTQYF; v_call: TRBV9; d_call: NA; j_call: TRBJ2-3; clone_size: many